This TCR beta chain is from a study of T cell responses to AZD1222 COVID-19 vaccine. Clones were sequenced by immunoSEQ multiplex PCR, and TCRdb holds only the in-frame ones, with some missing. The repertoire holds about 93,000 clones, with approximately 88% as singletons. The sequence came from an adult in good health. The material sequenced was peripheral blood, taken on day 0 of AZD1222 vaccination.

The CDR3 loop reads CATSDSPTWREGPVNPGELFF. The DNA of the CDR3 is TGTGCCACCAGTGATTCTCCGACCTGGCGGGAGGGCCCGGTAAACCCCGGGGAGCTGTTTTTT. This rearrangement joins TRBV24-1 to TRBJ2-2, with 9 bases fitting TRBD2. CDR3 length: 21 residues. CDR1 is KGHDR and CDR2 is SFDVKD in the germline V gene. V was clipped by 2 bases and J by 6 bases; unmatched bases: 21.